The entry that follows covers one T cell receptor beta chain sequence. Its antigen remains unknown. Unique molecular identifier tags were affixed to discrete cDNA molecules. MiXCR was run by TCRdb on the 5' RACE reads, yielding one entry per CDR3 protein. Here the sample spans about 48,000 distinct CDR3 sequences, around 6.4% being singletons. Germline V CDR1 and CDR2: SGHRS, YFSETQ. Trimming cost V 1 base and J 0 bases, with 10 bases left between them. This CDR3 region has 16 residues. This sample is drawn from a study of early T cells in non-severe SARS-CoV-2 infection. On the study more broadly: Bulk RNA taken from unsorted whole blood was sequenced, leaving chains unpaired.

Study-wide results and limits: A preference for anti-spike CD8 responses marked VDJdb matching, which missed private and CD4 specificities.

This TCR was recovered from an adult who was a healthcare worker with PCR-confirmed SARS-CoV-2 infection or an uninfected control (not recorded which). The chain uses TRBV5-1 and TRBJ2-2; D gene unclear. The input for sequencing was whole blood, taken at baseline. The CDR3 sequence is CASSLMATANTGELFF. The CDR3 DNA is TGCGCCAGCAGCTTGATGGCCACAGCGAACACCGGGGAGCTGTTTTTT.